These 9 T cell receptor beta chains came from one sample sequenced in a study of blood T cell repertoires in COVID-19. Libraries were prepared by immunoSEQ multiplex PCR; TCRdb keeps only in-frame clonotypes and omits some of them. The repertoire includes fewer than 300,000 clones, more than 65% of them detected once, and about 3% sits in the top ten. The sequencing input was peripheral blood. These receptors came from a woman under 30 with acute or convalescent COVID-19.

This chain links TRBV30 with TRBJ2-3; 11 bases line up with TRBD2. CDR1 GTSNPN and CDR2 SVGIG come from the germline V gene (reference sequence). Trimming at V came to 2 bases and at J to 4 bases, leaving 2 bases not matched to a gene. This CDR3 contains 14 residues. DNA of the CDR3: TGTGCCTGGAGTACTAGCGGGAGCGCAGATACGCAGTATTTT. Translating gives CAWSTSGSADTQYF.

The chain carries TRBV30 and TRBJ1-5, with D hard to call. Per germline, CDR1 GTSNPN and CDR2 SVGIG (reference sequence). This CDR3 contains 13 residues. V lost 0 bases to trimming and J lost 1 base, with 4 bases between them. The CDR3, as DNA: TGTGCCTGGAGTGTACAGAGCAATCAGCCCCAGCATTTT. It encodes CAWSVQSNQPQHF.

V usage is TRBV6-5 and J usage is TRBJ2-7, with D uncertain. V dropped 5 bases and J dropped 0 bases, with 5 bases sitting between them. This CDR3 comprises 12 residues. Germline V gives CDR1 MNHEY, CDR2 SVGAGI. In DNA form, the CDR3 reads TGTGCCAGCAGTCGGTCCTCCTACGAGCAGTACTTC. Translating it yields CASSRSSYEQYF.

This clone was detected only a few times. A read error is possible here, since a much larger clone lies one base away. The same CDR3 also results from other DNA sequences found in this sample. CDR3 sequence (DNA): TGTGCCAGCAGCTTAGGACTTAGCGGGAGCTCCTACGAGCAGTACTTC. Translating gives CASSLGLSGSSYEQYF. This chain links TRBV7-2 with TRBJ2-7; 9 bases are shared with TRBD2. Losses at the gene ends were 1 base for V and 0 bases for J; bases not matched to a gene: 4. Germline V CDR1 and CDR2: SGHTA, FQGNSA. This CDR3 spans 16 amino acids.

The rearrangement links TRBV9 to TRBJ1-3; TRBD1 aligns across 7 bases. The germline gives CDR1 SGDLS, CDR2 YYNGEE. J lost 0 bases, V lost 4 bases, and 4 bases had no gene match. The CDR3 is 15 amino acids. The CDR3 here is CASSPGGFSGNTIYF. The CDR3 DNA sequence: TGTGCCAGCAGCCCAGGGGGGTTCTCTGGAAACACCATATATTTT.

The J gene is TRBJ1-1, the V gene TRBV5-6; 8 nucleotides align to TRBD1. Germline CDR1 and CDR2: SGHDT and YYEEEE. The V segment lost 1 base and the J segment 2 bases; nucleotides outside the gene matches: 1. CDR3 size: 14 residues. The CDR3 protein is CASSLTGGNTEAFF. The CDR3 coding sequence is TGTGCCAGCAGCTTGACAGGGGGAAACACTGAAGCTTTCTTT.

The CDR3: CASSVGRGGYNEQFF. The CDR3 DNA is TGTGCCAGCAGTGTGGGCAGGGGTGGCTACAATGAGCAGTTCTTC. The chain is built from TRBV2 and TRBJ2-1, with a possible D match to TRBD1 (6 bases). V dropped 4 bases and J dropped 3 bases, with 13 bases sitting between them. The germline V gene has CDR1 SNHLY and CDR2 FYNNEI. The CDR3 consists of 15 residues.

With respect to this clone: Because it lacks the conserved phenylalanine or tryptophan at the end, this CDR3 is likely a read error. It is unclear where the CDR3 begins or ends on the DNA, so no DNA is shown, and the CDR3 is as TCRdb lists it. The V gene is TRBV20-1, the J gene TRBJ1-1; the table names TRBD1, a call not compared with the DNA. With termini counted, the CDR3 has 11 amino acids. CDR1 is DFQATT, CDR2 SNEGSKA, per germline (reference sequence). The CDR3 is CSARLNREILL.

This clone occurred once. This rearrangement joins TRBV30 to TRBJ1-2, with 7 bases fitting TRBD1. CDR1 GTSNPN and CDR2 SVGIG come from the germline V gene (reference sequence). This CDR3 has 14 residues. Trimming cost V 0 bases and J 7 bases; bases outside gene matches: 8. The CDR3 DNA reads TGTGCCTGGAGTGTATCGGGGCAGGGGGGTGGCTACACCTTC. It is translated as CAWSVSGQGGGYTF.